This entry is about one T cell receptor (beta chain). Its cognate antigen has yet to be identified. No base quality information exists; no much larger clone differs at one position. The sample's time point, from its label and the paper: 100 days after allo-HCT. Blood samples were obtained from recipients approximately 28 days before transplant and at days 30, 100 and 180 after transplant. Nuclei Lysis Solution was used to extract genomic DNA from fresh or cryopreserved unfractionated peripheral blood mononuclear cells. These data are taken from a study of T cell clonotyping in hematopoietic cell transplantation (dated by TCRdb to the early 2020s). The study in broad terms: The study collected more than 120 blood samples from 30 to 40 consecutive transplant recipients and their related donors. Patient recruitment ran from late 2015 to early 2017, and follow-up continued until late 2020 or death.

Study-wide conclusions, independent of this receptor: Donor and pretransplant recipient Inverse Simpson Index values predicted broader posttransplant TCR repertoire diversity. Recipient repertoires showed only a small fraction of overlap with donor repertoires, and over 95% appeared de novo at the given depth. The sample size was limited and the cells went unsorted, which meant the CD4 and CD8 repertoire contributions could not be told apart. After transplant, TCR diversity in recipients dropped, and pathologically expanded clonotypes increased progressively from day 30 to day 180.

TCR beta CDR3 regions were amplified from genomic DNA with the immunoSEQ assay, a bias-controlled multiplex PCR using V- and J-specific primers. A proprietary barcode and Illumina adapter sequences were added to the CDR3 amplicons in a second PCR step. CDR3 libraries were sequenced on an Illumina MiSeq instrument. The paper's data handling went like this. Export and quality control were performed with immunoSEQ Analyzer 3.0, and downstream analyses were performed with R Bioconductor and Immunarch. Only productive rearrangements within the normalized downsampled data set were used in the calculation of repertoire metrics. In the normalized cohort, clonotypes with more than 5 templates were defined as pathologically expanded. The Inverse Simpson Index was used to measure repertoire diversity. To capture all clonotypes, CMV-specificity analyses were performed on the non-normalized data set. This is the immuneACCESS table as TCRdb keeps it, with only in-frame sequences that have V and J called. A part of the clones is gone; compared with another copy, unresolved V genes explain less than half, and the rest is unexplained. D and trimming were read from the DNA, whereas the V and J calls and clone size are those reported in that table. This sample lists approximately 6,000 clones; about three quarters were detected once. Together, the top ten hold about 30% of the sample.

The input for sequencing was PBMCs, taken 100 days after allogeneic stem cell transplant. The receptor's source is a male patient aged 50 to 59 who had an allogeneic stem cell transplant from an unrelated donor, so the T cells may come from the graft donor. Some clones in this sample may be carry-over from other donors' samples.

The CDR3: CAWSPQSVKAFF. The DNA sequence follows: TGTGCCTGGAGCCCCCAATCGGTAAAAGCTTTCTTT. Recombination connected TRBV30 to TRBJ1-1, with no D gene named confidently. The junction carries 14 bases between V and J, which are trimmed by 3 bases and 9 bases respectively. Looking up the germline V gene (reference sequence) yields CDR1 GTSNPN and CDR2 SVGIG. Spanning cysteine to phenylalanine, the CDR3 consists of 12 amino acids. The DNA shown is the 36-base CDR3, in frame from base 1.